The 25 T cell receptor beta chains below all came from one sample that was sequenced in a study of blood T cell repertoires in COVID-19. Measured with immunoSEQ multiplex PCR; TCRdb has only the in-frame clones, and not every one. The sample consists of 240,000 or so clones, around 87% of them appearing once. The material sequenced was peripheral blood. These receptors were taken from a woman in her seventies with active or convalescent COVID-19.

This clone was seen a handful of times. The rearrangement joins TRBV15 to TRBJ1-1; D might be TRBD1 (5 bases). Germline V gene sequence: CDR1 LNHNV, CDR2 YYDKDF (reference sequence). The V end was cut by 0 bases, the J end by 4 bases, with 12 bases between. This CDR3 spans 15 amino acids. In nucleotides, the CDR3 is TGTGCCACCAGCAGAGATCAGGGTATGTTCACTGAAGCTTTCTTT. This gives the protein CATSRDQGMFTEAFF. Filled out from reference TRBV15 and TRBJ1-1, the complete variable domain reads DAMVIQNPRYQVTQFGKPVTLSCSQTLNHNVMYWYQQKSSQAPKLLFHYYDKDFNNEADTPDNFQSRRPNTSFCFLDIRSPGLGDTAMYLCATSRDQGMFTEAFFGQGTRLTVV.

The gene calls are TRBV19 and TRBJ2-6; perhaps TRBD1 as D (5 bases). This CDR3 has 17 residues. Germline V CDR1 and CDR2: LNHDA, SQIVND (reference sequence). V was clipped by 5 bases and J by 2 bases, with 16 bases between them. The CDR3 spells CASSLRGISAGANVLTF. CDR3 DNA sequence: TGTGCCAGTAGTCTAAGGGGAATAAGTGCTGGGGCCAACGTCCTGACTTTC.

The V call is TRBV7-9, the J call TRBJ2-7, with 9 bases that match TRBD1. Germline V lookup: CDR1 SEHNR, CDR2 FQNEAQ (reference sequence). V lost 0 bases, J lost 6 bases, and 6 bases stayed unmatched. The CDR3 covers 15 residues. The CDR3 sequence: CASSLAGTGIGEQYF. The CDR3 region has the DNA TGTGCCAGCAGCTTAGCGGGGACAGGGATTGGCGAGCAGTACTTC.

The chain joins TRBV4-3 to TRBJ2-7, with no clear D. Trimming pared 0 bases from V and 3 bases from J, leaving 6 bases between. CDR1 is LGHNA and CDR2 is YSLEER in the germline V gene. The CDR3 is 13 residues long. CDR3 nucleotide sequence: TGCGCCAGCAGCCAAGATATAGTCTACGAGCAGTACTTC. It translates to CASSQDIVYEQYF.

The J gene is TRBJ2-1, the V gene TRBV3-1 (or the pseudogene TRBV3-2); TRBD2 matches at 7 bases. CDR3 length equals 14 residues. Looked up from germline, CDR1 is LGHDT and CDR2 is YNNKEL (reference sequence). After removal of 8 bases from V and 3 bases from J, the junction contained 7 bases not matched to a gene. For the CDR3, the DNA is TGTGCCAGCGGACTGGGGGGGTACTACAATGAGCAGTTCTTC. It yields the protein CASGLGGYYNEQFF.

This chain uses TRBV5-1 with TRBJ2-3, with D perhaps matching TRBD1 (5 bases). Germline CDR1 SGHRS, CDR2 YFSETQ. This CDR3 is 14 amino acids long. The V gene lost 5 bases and the J gene lost 1 base, with 11 bases spanning the gap. The CDR3 loop is CASSSDRGTDTQYF. Here the CDR3 DNA reads TGCGCCAGCAGTTCCGACAGAGGCACAGATACGCAGTATTTT. The whole variable domain, remainder taken from reference TRBV5-1 and TRBJ2-3, is KAGVTQTPRYLIKTRGQQVTLSCSPISGHRSVSWYQQTPGQGLQFLFEYFSETQRNKGNFPGRFSGRQFSNSRSEMNVSTLELGDSALYLCASSSDRGTDTQYFGPGTRLTVL.

V gene TRBV10-3 combines with J gene TRBJ1-2; TRBD1 agrees at 10 bases. V shed 7 bases and J 5 bases; nucleotides not matched to a gene: 4. The CDR3 has 13 residues. The germline CDR1 and CDR2 sequences are ENHRY and SYGVKD. The CDR3 spells CAITKGQGYGYTF. In DNA form, the CDR3 reads TGTGCCATCACCAAGGGACAGGGGTATGGCTACACCTTC.

The gene calls are TRBV6-5 and TRBJ1-6, with TRBD1 as a possible D gene (6 bases). CDR1 and CDR2 (germline): MNHEY, SVGAGI. CDR3 length equals 15 residues. Trimming stripped 0 bases from V and 10 bases from J, with 13 bases between. CDR3 sequence reads: CASSYSDRPGSPLHF. CDR3 nucleotide sequence: TGTGCCAGCAGTTACTCAGACAGGCCGGGCTCACCCCTCCACTTT.

This sequence joins TRBV5-4 and TRBJ2-3, with 10 positions matching TRBD1. Germline assignment: CDR1 SGHNT and CDR2 YYREEE (reference sequence). The CDR3 loop spans 16 amino acids. Trimming removed 4 bases from V and 1 base from J; junction bases left unmatched: 6. As DNA, the CDR3 is TGTGCCAGCAGCCAGGACAGGGGGAGTCGCACAGATACGCAGTATTTT. Translating it yields CASSQDRGSRTDTQYF.

The chain combines TRBV6-5 with TRBJ1-4; a weak D match, TRBD1 (6 bases). This CDR3 has 14 residues. The germline V gene has CDR1 MNHEY and CDR2 SVGAGI. Trimming cost V 5 bases and J 8 bases, with 15 bases left between them. The CDR3 spells CASSRGGEEEKLFF. In nucleotides, the CDR3 is TGTGCCAGCAGTAGAGGGGGGGAGGAGGAAAAACTGTTTTTT.

J is TRBJ1-2 and V is TRBV28, with D uncertain. V was trimmed by 1 base and J by 14 bases, leaving 14 bases between them. The germline V gene encodes CDR1 MDHEN and CDR2 SYDVKM. There are 12 residues in the CDR3. The CDR3 loop is CASSLSAGMETF. CDR3 sequence (DNA): TGTGCCAGCAGTTTATCCGCCGGGATGGAGACCTTC.

This rearrangement joins TRBV24-1 to TRBJ2-1, with D uncertain. This CDR3 region has 16 residues. Per germline, CDR1 KGHDR and CDR2 SFDVKD. Trimming pared 5 bases from V and 3 bases from J, leaving 16 bases between. The DNA for the CDR3 is TGTGCCACCAGTGCCATATCACGGTCATTCTACAATGAGCAGTTCTTC. Translation gives CATSAISRSFYNEQFF.

As DNA, the CDR3 is TGTGCCAGCAGCGTAAAAGAGACCCAGTACTTC. It is translated as CASSVKETQYF. This chain links TRBV6-5 with TRBJ2-5; D is unclear. Trimming removed 6 bases at V and 3 bases at J, with 5 bases between. The CDR3 sequence is 11 residues long. Germline assignment: CDR1 MNHEY and CDR2 SVGAGI.

The V call is TRBV20-1, the J call TRBJ2-3; 7 bases map to TRBD1. CDR1 is DFQATT, CDR2 SNEGSKA, per germline (reference sequence). There are 13 residues in the CDR3. Germline trimming cut 3 bases from V and 5 bases from J; bases unmatched to any gene: 5. The CDR3 sequence: CSASGQVKDTQYF. As DNA, the CDR3 is TGCAGTGCTAGTGGACAGGTAAAAGATACGCAGTATTTT.

This chain links TRBV3-1 (or the pseudogene TRBV3-2) with TRBJ2-1, with 9 bases matching TRBD2. CDR3 length: 16 amino acids. Looked up from germline, CDR1 is LGHDT and CDR2 is YNNKEL (reference sequence). J lost 4 bases, V lost 1 base, and 5 bases had no gene match. The DNA for the CDR3 is TGTGCCAGCAGCCAAGTGCGGGGGGGAGATTACAATGAGCAGTTCTTC. Its translation: CASSQVRGGDYNEQFF.

The V call is TRBV14, the J call TRBJ2-2, with TRBD2 matching 7 bases. V lost 0 bases to trimming and J lost 3 bases; unmatched junction nucleotides: 4. The CDR3 runs to 16 residues. Germline CDR1 reads SGHDN; CDR2 reads FVKESK. CDR3 DNA sequence: TGTGCCAGCAGCCAAGATCTTCTAGCGGACACCGGGGAGCTGTTTTTT. The encoded protein is CASSQDLLADTGELFF. Combining the CDR3 with reference TRBV14 and TRBJ2-2 gives the whole variable domain EAGVTQFPSHSVIEKGQTVTLRCDPISGHDNLYWYRRVMGKEIKFLLHFVKESKQDESGMPNNRFLAERTGGTYSTLKVQPAELEDSGVYFCASSQDLLADTGELFFGEGSRLTVL.

About this clone itself: The sample has other DNA sequences that encode this CDR3 too. The chain has TRBV20-1 and TRBJ2-7; tentative D call: TRBD1 (6 bases). This CDR3 has 11 amino acids. Trimming stripped 6 bases from V and 2 bases from J, with 8 bases between. Per the germline V gene, CDR1 is DFQATT and CDR2 is SNEGSKA (reference sequence). The CDR3 bases are TGCAGTGCGACAGGTACCTACGAGCAGTACTTC. Its protein product is CSATGTYEQYF.

This chain connects TRBV4-3 to TRBJ2-2, with D possibly being TRBD1 (6 bases). Trimming left V 1 base short and J 7 bases short, with 19 bases between. CDR3 length: 17 residues. CDR1 is LGHNA, CDR2 YSLEER, per germline. The CDR3 here is CASSQVSGVGIGGELFF. In DNA, the CDR3 is TGCGCCAGCAGCCAAGTTTCAGGGGTCGGGATTGGCGGGGAGCTGTTTTTT.

This clone was seen once. The V gene is TRBV7-2, the J gene TRBJ2-7; TRBD2 matches 12 bases. CDR1 and CDR2 (germline): SGHTA, FQGNSA. V lost 1 base and J lost 4; bases outside the gene matches: 5. This CDR3 region has 16 residues. The DNA of the CDR3 is TGTGCCAGCAGCTTAGGGCTGACTAGCGGGGGATACGAGCAGTACTTC. Protein: CASSLGLTSGGYEQYF.

The gene calls are TRBV19 and TRBJ2-3; the D gene is possibly TRBD2 (5 bases). The CDR3 has 15 amino acids. Germline V gene lookup returns CDR1 LNHDA and CDR2 SQIVND (reference sequence). The germline V and J ends were trimmed by 5 bases and 1 base, with 13 bases remaining between them. In DNA form, the CDR3 reads TGTGCCAGTAGTTCCCGGCGGGCGGGCACAGATACGCAGTATTTT. This sequence encodes CASSSRRAGTDTQYF.

The CDR3 DNA reads TGTGCCAGCAGCCCCCGGACAGGGGGTACAACTAATGAAAAACTGTTTTTT. Protein sequence: CASSPRTGGTTNEKLFF. The chain has TRBV14 and TRBJ1-4; 10 nucleotides align to TRBD1. The J segment lost 0 bases and the V segment lost 4 bases, leaving 5 bases of the junction unmatched. The CDR3 consists of 17 residues. Germline V gene lookup returns CDR1 SGHDN and CDR2 FVKESK.

The rearrangement links TRBV6-6 to TRBJ2-3; 10 bases line up with TRBD2. The CDR3 spans 14 residues. V trimming: 9 bases; J trimming: 1 base; junction bases outside the gene matches: 4. Per the germline V gene, CDR1 is MNHNY and CDR2 is SVGAGI (reference sequence). The CDR3 DNA reads TGTGCCAGTGTTCTAGCGGGAGGCACAGATACGCAGTATTTT. Residues: CASVLAGGTDTQYF.

This chain uses TRBV29-1 with TRBJ1-4, with a tentative D call TRBD1 (5 bases). Between the trimmed V and J ends, which lost 1 base and 4 bases, there was a span of 10 bases. The CDR3 is 14 residues long. Germline V gene sequence: CDR1 SQVTM, CDR2 ANQGSEA. The chain's CDR3 is CSVEVRQNNEKLFF. The DNA of the CDR3 is TGCAGCGTTGAAGTACGACAGAATAATGAAAAACTGTTTTTT.

The chain combines TRBV6-5 with TRBJ1-5; TRBD1 matches 7 bases. The CDR3 has 13 amino acids. V shed 6 bases and J 5 bases; nucleotides not matched to a gene: 4. Germline V gene sequence: CDR1 MNHEY, CDR2 SVGAGI. CDR3 sequence: CASRVQGDQPQHF. The DNA of the CDR3 is TGTGCCAGCAGGGTTCAGGGGGATCAGCCCCAGCATTTT.

The V and J genes are TRBV11-2 and TRBJ1-6; the match to TRBD1 covers 8 bases. The V gene's germline CDR1 is SGHAT and CDR2 FQNNGV. V lost 1 base, J lost 7 bases, and 15 bases stayed unmatched. The CDR3 sequence is 19 residues long. The CDR3 DNA follows: TGTGCCAGCAGCTTAGTACTCCGGGCCTCCGGGACAGGCAATTCACCCCTCCACTTT. This encodes CASSLVLRASGTGNSPLHF.